The 27 T cell receptor beta chains below all came from one sample that was sequenced in a study of cytomegalovirus exposure and HLA in healthy donors. Measured with immunoSEQ multiplex PCR; TCRdb has only the in-frame clones, and not every one. The table includes some 250,000 clones, approximately 84% detected once. Sequenced: PBMCs. The receptors come from a woman in her 30s in good health and CMV-seropositive.

This clone was observed a single time. The V call is TRBV18, the J call TRBJ1-3, with D possibly matching TRBD1 (6 bases). Trimming removed 2 bases at V and 2 bases at J, with 16 bases between. This CDR3 has 17 residues. Germline V gives CDR1 KGHSH, CDR2 LQKENI. CDR3 sequence: CASSPSMAGATGNTIYF. DNA for the CDR3: TGTGCCAGCTCACCAAGTATGGCGGGGGCGACTGGAAACACCATATATTTT.

The V call is TRBV19, the J call TRBJ2-3, with 11 bases aligning to TRBD2. Per germline, CDR1 LNHDA and CDR2 SQIVND (reference sequence). CDR3 length equals 19 residues. The ends lost 5 bases at V and 0 bases at J; junction bases unmatched: 13. The CDR3 region is CASSQTGLAGLTSTDTQYF. For the CDR3, the DNA is TGTGCCAGTAGTCAGACCGGACTAGCGGGTCTTACTAGCACAGATACGCAGTATTTT.

The gene calls are TRBV5-1 and TRBJ2-1; 7 bases match TRBD1. V gave up 2 bases and J gave up 7 bases; unmatched junction bases: 3. The CDR3 is 13 amino acids. Germline V gene lookup returns CDR1 SGHRS and CDR2 YFSETQ. DNA of the CDR3: TGCGCCAGCAGCTTTTTGACAGGGAATGAGCAGTTCTTC. This encodes CASSFLTGNEQFF. Full variable domain (remainder filled in from reference TRBV5-1 and TRBJ2-1): KAGVTQTPRYLIKTRGQQVTLSCSPISGHRSVSWYQQTPGQGLQFLFEYFSETQRNKGNFPGRFSGRQFSNSRSEMNVSTLELGDSALYLCASSFLTGNEQFFGPGTRLTVL.

This clone was detected only a few times. The junction departs from the called germline gene at one end, perhaps through a read error. The genes are TRBV20-1 and TRBJ2-3; maybe TRBD2 (5 bases). This CDR3 has 11 amino acids. Germline CDR1 is DFQATT and CDR2 is SNEGSKA (reference sequence). CDR3 coding DNA: TGCAGTGCTAGAGATTCCCTAGGACTTGTTTTT. It is translated as CSARDSLGLVF.

This chain joins TRBV20-1 and TRBJ2-5; no firm D call. The CDR3 contains 11 residues. V dropped 6 bases and J dropped 2 bases, with 7 bases sitting between them. Germline V gene data show CDR1 as DFQATT and CDR2 as SNEGSKA (reference sequence). As DNA, the CDR3 is TGCAGTGCCCTGAGGCAAGAGACCCAGTACTTC. This gives the protein CSALRQETQYF.

This chain connects TRBV10-1 to TRBJ2-3; D possibly corresponds to TRBD2 (6 bases). Germline values: CDR1 WNHNN, CDR2 SYGVQD (reference sequence). The CDR3 contains 14 residues. Trimming took 3 bases from V and 4 from J, leaving 11 bases between them. The CDR3 is CASSDRGNADTQYF. As DNA, the CDR3 is TGCGCCAGCAGTGACCGCGGGAACGCAGATACGCAGTATTTT.

The genes are TRBV6-5 and TRBJ2-5; TRBD2 is a possible D gene (5 bases). Trimming cost V 5 bases and J 5 bases, with 12 bases left between them. The length of the CDR3 is 13 residues. The germline CDR1 and CDR2 sequences are MNHEY and SVGAGI. This CDR3 reads CASSDDGGETQYF. CDR3 sequence (DNA): TGTGCCAGCAGTGACGACGGCGGGGAGACCCAGTACTTC.

This clone is a singleton in its sample. The chain is built from TRBV19 and TRBJ1-1; the match to TRBD1 covers 8 bases. The ends lost 3 bases at V and 0 bases at J; junction bases unmatched: 6. Per germline, CDR1 LNHDA and CDR2 SQIVND (reference sequence). This CDR3 spans 16 amino acids. CDR3 coding DNA: TGTGCCAGTAGTATTGCAGGGGGCGGTCTGAACACTGAAGCTTTCTTT. The encoded protein is CASSIAGGGLNTEAFF.

The chain uses TRBV27 and TRBJ1-2; TRBD1 matches at 7 bases. The CDR3 consists of 16 residues. Per germline, CDR1 MNHEY and CDR2 SMNVEV (reference sequence). The V and J ends lost 5 bases and 3 bases, in that order; junction bases with no gene match: 12. The CDR3 DNA reads TGTGCCAGCAGTCCCGTACGTTTCGGGACAGACTATGGCTACACCTTC. Amino acid sequence: CASSPVRFGTDYGYTF.

This chain links TRBV19 with TRBJ2-3; TRBD2 might be the D (7 bases). The germline V gene encodes CDR1 LNHDA and CDR2 SQIVND (reference sequence). With 4 bases removed from V and 5 bases from J, the gap between germline ends came to 19 bases. CDR3 length: 16 residues. The CDR3 sequence: CASSKSPVGGLDTQYF. In DNA form, the CDR3 reads TGTGCCAGTAGTAAAAGCCCCGTGGGGGGGCTAGATACGCAGTATTTT.

V and J are TRBV28 and TRBJ2-1; 10 positions match TRBD2. CDR1 and CDR2 from the germline V gene are MDHEN and SYDVKM. This CDR3 has 16 residues. CDR3 DNA sequence: TGTTTTACTTGTTCTCTAGCGGGAGTTACCTACAATGAGCAGTTCTTC. Amino acid sequence: CFTCSLAGVTYNEQFF. Together with reference TRBV28 and TRBJ2-1, the CDR3 gives the full variable domain: DVKVTQSSRYLVKRTGEKVFLECVQDMDHENMFWYRQDPGLGLRLIYFSYDVKMKEKGDIPEGYSVSREKKERFSLILESASTNQTSMYLCFTCSLAGVTYNEQFFGPGTRLTVL.

The chain carries TRBV7-3 and TRBJ2-5, with D possibly matching TRBD2 (6 bases). The CDR3 length is 15 residues. Trimming cost V 2 bases and J 2 bases, with 12 bases left between them. CDR1 is SGHTA and CDR2 is FQGTGA in the germline V gene. The DNA for the CDR3 is TGTGCCAGCAGCTTACAAGGACTAACTCAAGAGACCCAGTACTTC. It translates to CASSLQGLTQETQYF.

The V gene is TRBV4-1, the J gene TRBJ2-5, with D possibly matching TRBD1 (6 bases). V was shortened by 2 bases and J by 5 bases, with 12 bases between the two germline ends. CDR1 is MGHRA, CDR2 YSYEKL, per germline. The CDR3 loop spans 14 amino acids. CDR3 loop: CASSQPGQGETQYF. The CDR3 region has the DNA TGCGCCAGCAGCCAACCAGGCCAGGGGGAGACCCAGTACTTC.

This clone has just one count. The chain recombines TRBV5-1 with TRBJ2-1; 7 positions match TRBD2. Per the germline V gene, CDR1 is SGHRS and CDR2 is YFSETQ. J gave up 6 bases and V 3 bases, and 6 bases lay outside the gene matches. CDR3 length: 14 amino acids. CDR3 amino acids: CASSSGTMVNEQFF. CDR3 DNA: TGCGCCAGCAGCTCCGGGACTATGGTCAATGAGCAGTTCTTC.

The genes are TRBV6-1 and TRBJ1-1; D not resolved. V was trimmed by 6 bases and J by 3 bases, leaving 14 bases between them. The CDR3 is made up of 14 amino acids. CDR1 MNHNS and CDR2 SASEGT come from the germline V gene. CDR3 coding DNA: TGTGCCAGCAGCGGTTTGCACCCCGACACTGAAGCTTTCTTT. Its protein product is CASSGLHPDTEAFF.

DNA for the CDR3: TGTGCCAGCAACAGGGGACTAGCGGGAGGCGGCTACAATGAGCAGTTCTTC. It specifies CASNRGLAGGGYNEQFF. The chain uses TRBV27 and TRBJ2-1, with 15 bases lining up with TRBD2. The ends lost 7 bases at V and 3 bases at J; junction bases unmatched: 7. This CDR3 is built from 17 residues. The V gene's germline CDR1 is MNHEY and CDR2 SMNVEV (reference sequence).

With respect to this clone: This same CDR3 is encoded by further DNA sequences in the sample. The rearrangement uses TRBV10-3 and TRBJ2-5; a possible D gene is TRBD1 (6 bases). Trimming took off 0 bases at V and 2 bases at J, with 7 bases between the two ends. The CDR3 length is 14 residues. Germline assignment: CDR1 ENHRY and CDR2 SYGVKD. The CDR3 spells CAISESGQQETQYF. In DNA, the CDR3 is TGTGCCATCAGTGAGTCTGGACAGCAAGAGACCCAGTACTTC.

The chain is built from TRBV27 and TRBJ2-1; 8 bases are shared with TRBD2. Per the germline V gene, CDR1 is MNHEY and CDR2 is SMNVEV (reference sequence). V was clipped by 6 bases and J by 1 base; unmatched bases: 8. CDR3 length equals 16 residues. The CDR3 DNA reads as TGTGCCAGCAGCCTACTAGCGGACAGATCCTACAATGAGCAGTTCTTC. Translated: CASSLLADRSYNEQFF.

This chain joins TRBV13 and TRBJ1-2; D may be TRBD1 (6 bases). This CDR3 region has 16 residues. Germline V gene lookup returns CDR1 PRHDT and CDR2 FYEKMQ (reference sequence). Trimming removed 6 bases at V and 6 bases at J, with 23 bases between. As DNA, the CDR3 is TGTGCCAGCAGGCTGGGCTCCATTCAGGGGCTTCATGGCTACACCTTC. Its translation: CASRLGSIQGLHGYTF. Variable domain in full (rest from reference TRBV13 and TRBJ1-2): AAGVIQSPRHLIKEKRETATLKCYPIPRHDTVYWYQQGPGQDPQFLISFYEKMQSDKGSIPDRFSAQQFSDYHSELNMSSLELGDSALYFCASRLGSIQGLHGYTFGSGTRLTVV.

V is TRBV13 and J is TRBJ1-1; no clear D. This CDR3 has 14 amino acids. V shed 5 bases and J shed 1 base, with 11 bases lying between them. The V gene's germline CDR1 is PRHDT and CDR2 FYEKMQ (reference sequence). In DNA, the CDR3 is TGTGCCAGCAGCCCCCTCGGGGAGAACACTGAAGCTTTCTTT. Translated: CASSPLGENTEAFF. Full variable domain (remainder filled in from reference TRBV13 and TRBJ1-1): AAGVIQSPRHLIKEKRETATLKCYPIPRHDTVYWYQQGPGQDPQFLISFYEKMQSDKGSIPDRFSAQQFSDYHSELNMSSLELGDSALYFCASSPLGENTEAFFGQGTRLTVV.

This clone was found once. The V and J genes are TRBV9 and TRBJ2-5, with unresolved D. CDR1 is SGDLS and CDR2 is YYNGEE in the germline V gene. V gave up 0 bases and J gave up 2 bases, with 8 bases separating them. The CDR3 is 14 residues long. The CDR3 sequence: CASSVGFQQETQYF. The DNA for the CDR3 is TGTGCCAGCAGCGTAGGGTTCCAGCAAGAGACCCAGTACTTC.

This clone was observed a single time. The chain links TRBV6-6 to TRBJ1-1, with D possibly being TRBD1 (6 bases). The CDR3 covers 15 residues. V was pared by 5 bases and J by 8 bases, with 21 bases between. CDR1 and CDR2 (germline): MNHNY, SVGAGI (reference sequence). The CDR3 DNA follows: TGTGCCAGCAGTCCCCTCGCGGCAGGGGCGAGGGAAGCTTTCTTT. Protein sequence: CASSPLAAGAREAFF.

The CDR3 nucleotides read TGCGCCAGCAGCTTGGTTTCGGGGGGAGACGGGGATACGCAGTATTTT. It yields the protein CASSLVSGGDGDTQYF. The rearrangement joins TRBV5-1 to TRBJ2-3; 7 nucleotides agree with TRBD2. Looked up from germline, CDR1 is SGHRS and CDR2 is YFSETQ. V shed 0 bases and J 6 bases; nucleotides not matched to a gene: 10. The CDR3 sequence is 16 residues long.

This clone was seen a single time. The V gene is TRBV28, the J gene TRBJ2-2; TRBD1 matches 8 bases. The CDR3 totals 19 residues. The germline gives CDR1 MDHEN, CDR2 SYDVKM. Losses at the gene ends were 2 bases for V and 2 bases for J; bases not matched to a gene: 13. Written as DNA, the CDR3 is TGTGCCAGCAGTTTAGGGTCCCTCGGACAGGGAGTAAACACCGGGGAGCTGTTTTTT. Translating gives CASSLGSLGQGVNTGELFF. The full variable domain, its missing parts supplied by reference TRBV28 and TRBJ2-2, is DVKVTQSSRYLVKRTGEKVFLECVQDMDHENMFWYRQDPGLGLRLIYFSYDVKMKEKGDIPEGYSVSREKKERFSLILESASTNQTSMYLCASSLGSLGQGVNTGELFFGEGSRLTVL.

The J gene is TRBJ2-3, the V gene TRBV13; TRBD1 is a possible D gene (6 bases). The germline V gene encodes CDR1 PRHDT and CDR2 FYEKMQ (reference sequence). CDR3 length: 15 amino acids. The V gene lost 1 base and the J gene lost 5 bases, with 13 bases spanning the gap. The CDR3 DNA sequence: TGTGCCAGCAGCTTAGAAGGGGGAGTAGGAGATACGCAGTATTTT. As protein: CASSLEGGVGDTQYF.

Notes on this clone: Other DNA sequences in the same sample also yield this CDR3. J is TRBJ2-7 and V is TRBV28; D unresolved. Trimming removed 3 bases from V and 2 bases from J, with 5 bases in between. Looked up from germline, CDR1 is MDHEN and CDR2 is SYDVKM. The CDR3 totals 12 residues. This chain's CDR3 is CASSLRAYEQYF. CDR3 DNA: TGTGCCAGCAGTTTGCGAGCCTACGAGCAGTACTTC.

The sample holds one count of this clone. This chain uses TRBV9 with TRBJ2-7; 7 nucleotides line up with TRBD2. V was pared by 7 bases and J by 4 bases, with 11 bases of the junction left unmatched. The length of the CDR3 is 14 residues. Per the germline V gene, CDR1 is SGDLS and CDR2 is YYNGEE. This chain's CDR3 is CASSMGLTTYEQYF. For the CDR3, the DNA is TGTGCCAGCTCTATGGGACTAACTACTTACGAGCAGTACTTC.